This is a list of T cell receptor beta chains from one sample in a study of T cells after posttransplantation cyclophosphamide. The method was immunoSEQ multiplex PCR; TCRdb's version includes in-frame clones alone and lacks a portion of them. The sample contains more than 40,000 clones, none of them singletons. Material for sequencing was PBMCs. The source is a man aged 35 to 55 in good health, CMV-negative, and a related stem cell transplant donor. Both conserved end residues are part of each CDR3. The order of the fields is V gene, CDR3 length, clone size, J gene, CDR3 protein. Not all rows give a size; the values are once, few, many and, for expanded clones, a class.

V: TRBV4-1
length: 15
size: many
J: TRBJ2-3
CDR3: CASSPDRGGTDTQYF

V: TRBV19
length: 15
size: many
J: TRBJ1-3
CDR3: CASVAGVSSGNTIYF

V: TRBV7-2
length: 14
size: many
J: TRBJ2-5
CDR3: CASSLDRGRETQYF

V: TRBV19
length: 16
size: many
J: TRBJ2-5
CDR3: CASSSTSEAWFETQYF

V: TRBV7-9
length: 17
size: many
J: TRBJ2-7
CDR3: CASSPGGLAGISYEQYF

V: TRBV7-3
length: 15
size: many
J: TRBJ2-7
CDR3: CASSLFGDFPVEQYF

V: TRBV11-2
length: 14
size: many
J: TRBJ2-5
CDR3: CASSFGSREETQYF

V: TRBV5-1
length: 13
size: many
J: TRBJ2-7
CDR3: CASSLAGNYEQYF

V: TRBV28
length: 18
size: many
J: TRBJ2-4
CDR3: CASSLNLSRVRAKNIQYF

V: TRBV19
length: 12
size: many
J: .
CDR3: CASGEADYEQYF

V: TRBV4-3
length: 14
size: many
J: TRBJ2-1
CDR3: CASSHDRDYNEQFF

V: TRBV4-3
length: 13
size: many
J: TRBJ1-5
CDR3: CASSQGHNQPQHF

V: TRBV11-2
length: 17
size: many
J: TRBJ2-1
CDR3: CASSPIKGGRAYNEQFF

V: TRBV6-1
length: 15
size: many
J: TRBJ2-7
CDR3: CASSSLDRGSYEQYF

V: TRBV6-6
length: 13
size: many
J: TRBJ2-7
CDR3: CASSGTHPYEQYF

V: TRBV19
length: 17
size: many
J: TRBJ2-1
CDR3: CASSIVATGSSYNEQFF

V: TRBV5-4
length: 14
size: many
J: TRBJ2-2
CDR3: CASSLDLNTGELFF

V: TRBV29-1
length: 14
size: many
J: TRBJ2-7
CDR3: CSVVVLAGIYEQYF

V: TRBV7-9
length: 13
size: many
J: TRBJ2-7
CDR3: CASSRDSLYEQYF

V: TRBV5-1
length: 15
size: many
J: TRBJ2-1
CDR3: CASSSRGFSYNEQFF

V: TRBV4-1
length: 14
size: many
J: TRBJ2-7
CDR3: CASSPPAEVYEQYF

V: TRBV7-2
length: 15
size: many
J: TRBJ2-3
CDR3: CASSLGTGSTDTQYF

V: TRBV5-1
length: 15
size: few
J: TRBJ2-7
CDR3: CASSLPGRSSYEQYF

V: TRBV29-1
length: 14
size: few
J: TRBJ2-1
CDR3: CSGPGQGTDNERFF

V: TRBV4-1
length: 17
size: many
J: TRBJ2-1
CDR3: CASSRQEGGLTYNEQFF

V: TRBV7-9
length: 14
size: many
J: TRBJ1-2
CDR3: CASSLVAASYGYTF

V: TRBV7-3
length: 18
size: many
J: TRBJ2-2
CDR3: CASSFGLAGTLTSGELFF

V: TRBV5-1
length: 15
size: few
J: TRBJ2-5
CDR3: CASSFRGTSVQTQYF

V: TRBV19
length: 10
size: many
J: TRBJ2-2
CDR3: CASSSGELFF

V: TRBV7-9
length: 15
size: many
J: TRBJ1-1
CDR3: CASSPFPGTNTEAFF

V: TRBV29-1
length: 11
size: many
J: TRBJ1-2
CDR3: CSADRVQGYTF

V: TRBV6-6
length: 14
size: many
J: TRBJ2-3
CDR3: CASAWREGLHTQYF

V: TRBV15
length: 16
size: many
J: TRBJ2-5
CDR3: CATSILLQGAVETQYF

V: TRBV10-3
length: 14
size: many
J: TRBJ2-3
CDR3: CAISKSSSTDTQYF

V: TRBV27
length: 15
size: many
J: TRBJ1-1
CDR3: CASSLGQGMNTEAFF

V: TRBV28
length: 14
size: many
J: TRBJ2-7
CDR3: CASSRQGYSYEQYF

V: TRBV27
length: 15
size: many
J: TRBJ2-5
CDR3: CASSSGTTAKETQYF

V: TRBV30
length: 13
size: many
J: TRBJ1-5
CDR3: CAWGTGINQPQHF

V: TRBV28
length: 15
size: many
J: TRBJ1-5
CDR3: CASSFSREGNQPQHF

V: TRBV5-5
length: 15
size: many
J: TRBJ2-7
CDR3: CASRLGGQVGYEQYF

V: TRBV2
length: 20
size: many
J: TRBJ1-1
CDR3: CASSVSVWGAAGRNWPEAFF

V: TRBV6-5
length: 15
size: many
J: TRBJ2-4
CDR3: CASSQLPGGADIQYF

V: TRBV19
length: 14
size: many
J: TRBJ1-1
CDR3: CASSINLAGTEAFF

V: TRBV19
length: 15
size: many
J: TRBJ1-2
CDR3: CASSQPGQGKDGYTF

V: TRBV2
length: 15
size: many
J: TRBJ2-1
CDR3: CASRVAGGPYNEQFF

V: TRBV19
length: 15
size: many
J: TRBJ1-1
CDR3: CASSIGTAGGTEAFF

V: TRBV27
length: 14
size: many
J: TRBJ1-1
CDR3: CASSPTGVNTEAFF

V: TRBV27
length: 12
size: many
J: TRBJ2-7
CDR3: CASSNRGYEQYF

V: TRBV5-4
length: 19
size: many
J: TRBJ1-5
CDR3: CASSLLLGPGEPSNQPQHF

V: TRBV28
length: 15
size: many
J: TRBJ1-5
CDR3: CASSPGQGGVQPQHF

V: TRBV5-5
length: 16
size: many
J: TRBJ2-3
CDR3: CASSFTSGRGTDTQYF

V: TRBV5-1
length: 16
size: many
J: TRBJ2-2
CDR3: CASSFRPGTSPGELFF

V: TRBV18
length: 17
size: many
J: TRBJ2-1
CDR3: CASSPRAEREMDNEQFF

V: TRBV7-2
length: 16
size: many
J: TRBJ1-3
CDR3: CASSFSVRKAGNTIYF

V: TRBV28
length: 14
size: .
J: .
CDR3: CASSLGGLSYEQYF

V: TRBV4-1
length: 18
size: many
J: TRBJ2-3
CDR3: CASSQQRRASGRTDTQYF

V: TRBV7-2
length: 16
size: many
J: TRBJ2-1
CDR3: CASSLGGRQSYNEQFF

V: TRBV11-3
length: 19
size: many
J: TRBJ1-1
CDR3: CASSLELRGPGDKNTEAFF

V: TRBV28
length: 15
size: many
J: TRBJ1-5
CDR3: CASSLWAGRNQPQHF